These T cell receptor beta chains were read from a single sample in a study of shared clonotypes between healthy human individuals. Here immunoSEQ multiplex PCR was the method, and the copy in TCRdb shows in-frame clones only, minus some. This sample has 750,000 to 1,000,000 clones, with around 92% found just once. Sample: naive CD8+ T cells sorted from blood. The origin of the receptors is a man under 40 in good health. The CDR3 runs from the conserved cysteine through the conserved F or W. D genes are given only for firm matches. Expanded clones are given a class, and other clones once, few, many or no size at all.

cdr3_aa	cdr3_nt	d_call	v_call	j_call	cdr3_length	clone_size
CASSQDLAGGSTDTQYF	TGCGCCAGCAGCCAAGACTTAGCGGGAGGCAGTACAGATACGCAGTATTTT	TRBD2	TRBV4-3	TRBJ2-3	17	once
CSVGKSLGAEQYF	TGCAGCGTTGGAAAGAGTTTGGGGGCGGAGCAGTACTTC	-	TRBV29-1	TRBJ2-7	13	-
CASSGGLAELPYEQYF	TGTGCCAGCAGTGGCGGACTAGCGGAATTACCCTACGAGCAGTACTTC	TRBD2	TRBV28	TRBJ2-7	16	-
CASSQDLDSGRSNTGELFF	TGCGCCAGCAGCCAAGATCTGGATAGCGGGAGGTCGAACACCGGGGAGCTGTTTTTT	TRBD2	TRBV4-3	TRBJ2-2	19	-
CASSDEDRAPPTDTQYF	TGTGCCAGCAGTGACGAGGACAGGGCACCCCCCACAGATACGCAGTATTTT	TRBD1	TRBV2	TRBJ2-3	17	-
CASSKPGTSYRSYNEQFF	TGTGCCAGTAGTAAACCCGGGACATCTTATCGCTCCTACAATGAGCAGTTCTTC	-	TRBV19	TRBJ2-1	18	-
CASTGTTDTQYF	TGCGCCAGCACCGGGACTACAGATACGCAGTATTTT	-	TRBV23-1	TRBJ2-3	12	-
CASRLGGGRENIQYF	TGTGCCAGCAGATTGGGGGGCGGTAGGGAAAACATTCAGTACTTC	-	TRBV7-8	TRBJ2-4	15	-
CASSFRQRNTDTQYF	TGTGCCAGCAGCTTCCGGCAAAGGAACACAGATACGCAGTATTTT	-	TRBV7-6	TRBJ2-3	15	-
CASSYVADDNFQFF	TGTGCCAGCAGTTACGTCGCGGACGATAATTTCCAGTTCTTC	-	TRBV27	TRBJ2-1	14	-
CASSPGTDDTQYF	TGTGCCAGCAGCCCCGGAACGGATGATACGCAGTATTTT	-	TRBV11-2	TRBJ2-3	13	-
CASSPGTSGDNEQFF	TGTGCCAGCAGCCCCGGGACTAGCGGGGACAATGAGCAGTTCTTC	TRBD2	TRBV7-9	TRBJ2-1	15	few
CASSPTSTDTQYF	TGTGCCAGCAGTCCAACTAGCACAGATACGCAGTATTTT	-	TRBV27	TRBJ2-3	13	-
CASSPNEHSNQPQHF	TGTGCCAGCAGTCCCAACGAGCATAGCAATCAGCCCCAGCATTTT	-	TRBV28	TRBJ1-5	15	-
CASSSAGYSNQPQHF	TGTGCCAGCAGCTCTGCCGGATATAGCAATCAGCCCCAGCATTTT	-	TRBV6-5	TRBJ1-5	15	few
CASSFRTGLKDEQYF	TGTGCCAGCAGTTTCAGGACAGGTCTAAAAGACGAGCAGTACTTC	TRBD1	TRBV28	TRBJ2-7	15	-
CASSVRGRPSTDTQYF	TGTGCCAGCAGCGTACGCGGGAGGCCGAGCACAGATACGCAGTATTTT	TRBD2	TRBV9	TRBJ2-3	16	-
CASSAPYEQYF	TGTGCCAGCAGCGCCCCCTACGAGCAGTACTTC	-	TRBV2	TRBJ2-7	11	-